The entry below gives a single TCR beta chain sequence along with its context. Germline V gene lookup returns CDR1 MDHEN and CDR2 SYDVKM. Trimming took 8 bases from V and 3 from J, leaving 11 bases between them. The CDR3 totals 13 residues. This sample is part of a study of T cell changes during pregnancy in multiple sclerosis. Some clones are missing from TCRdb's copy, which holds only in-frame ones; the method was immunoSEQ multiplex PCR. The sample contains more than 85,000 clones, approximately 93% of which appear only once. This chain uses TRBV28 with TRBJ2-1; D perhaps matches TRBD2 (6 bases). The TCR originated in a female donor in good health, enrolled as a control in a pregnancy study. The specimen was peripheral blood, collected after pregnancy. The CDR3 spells CASLANYYNEQFF. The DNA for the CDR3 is TGTGCCAGCCTAGCGAATTACTACAATGAGCAGTTCTTC.